This entry concerns a single T cell receptor (beta chain). This record comes from a study of T cell changes during pregnancy in multiple sclerosis. Germline assignment: CDR1 MNHEY and CDR2 SMNVEV (reference sequence). Trimming removed 7 bases from V and 3 bases from J, with 6 bases in between. The CDR3 totals 12 residues. TCRdb keeps only in-frame clones here, not all; method: immunoSEQ multiplex PCR. The sample records tens of thousands of clones, 80% to 90% being singletons. The receptor was isolated from a female donor with multiple sclerosis, enrolled in a pregnancy study. Sequences were derived from peripheral blood, sampled before pregnancy. The chain couples TRBV27 to TRBJ2-2, with no clear D. The CDR3 nucleotides read TGTGCCAGCACGTCGGACACCGGGGAGCTGTTTTTT. The encoded protein is CASTSDTGELFF.